A selection of T cell receptor beta chains follows, all from one sample in a study of T cell changes during pregnancy in multiple sclerosis. Sequenced by immunoSEQ multiplex PCR; TCRdb stores in-frame clones only, minus some. The table records about 66,000 clones, approximately 90% of them present only once. The sample here was peripheral blood, taken in the third trimester of pregnancy. These receptors were collected from a female donor with multiple sclerosis, enrolled in a pregnancy study. CDR3s include the opening cysteine and the closing phenylalanine or tryptophan. D genes are given only for firm matches. Clone size is given for some rows only: seen once, a few or many times, or a class if the clone is expanded.

clone size: NA; V gene: TRBV7-3; D gene: TRBD1; J gene: TRBJ2-1; CDR3 protein: CASSLTITGEKNEQFF; CDR3 DNA: TGTGCCAGCAGCTTAACTATAACAGGGGAGAAGAATGAGCAGTTCTTC
clone size: NA; V gene: TRBV5-1; D gene: NA; J gene: TRBJ1-1; CDR3 protein: CASSLVAGVNTEAFF; CDR3 DNA: TGCGCCAGCAGCTTGGTTGCGGGGGTGAACACTGAAGCTTTCTTT
clone size: NA; V gene: TRBV7-9; D gene: NA; J gene: TRBJ1-4; CDR3 protein: CASRIGQLVNEKLFF; CDR3 DNA: TGTGCCAGCAGGATCGGACAGTTGGTAAATGAAAAACTGTTTTTT
clone size: NA; V gene: TRBV9; D gene: NA; J gene: TRBJ2-2; CDR3 protein: CASRARTVGELFF; CDR3 DNA: TGTGCCAGCAGGGCGCGGACAGTCGGGGAGCTGTTTTTT
clone size: NA; V gene: TRBV30; D gene: NA; J gene: TRBJ2-3; CDR3 protein: CAWSWAITDTQYF; CDR3 DNA: TGTGCCTGGAGTTGGGCTATCACAGATACGCAGTATTTT
clone size: once; V gene: TRBV27; D gene: NA; J gene: TRBJ1-4; CDR3 protein: CASSLSGSAGQRNEKLFF; CDR3 DNA: TGTGCCAGCAGTTTATCGGGGTCCGCAGGACAGCGTAATGAAAAACTGTTTTTT
clone size: few; V gene: TRBV12-5; D gene: TRBD2; J gene: TRBJ2-3; CDR3 protein: CASGMTSGVGNTQYF; CDR3 DNA: TGTGCTAGTGGTATGACTAGCGGGGTTGGAAATACGCAGTATTTT
clone size: NA; V gene: TRBV6-1; D gene: TRBD1; J gene: TRBJ1-2; CDR3 protein: CASSETGQGWDYGYTF; CDR3 DNA: TGTGCCAGCAGTGAAACGGGACAGGGGTGGGACTATGGCTACACCTTC
clone size: NA; V gene: TRBV5-6; D gene: NA; J gene: TRBJ2-3; CDR3 protein: CASSFRADTQYF; CDR3 DNA: TGTGCCAGCAGCTTCCGGGCAGATACGCAGTATTTT
clone size: NA; V gene: TRBV19; D gene: NA; J gene: TRBJ1-6; CDR3 protein: CASSIGGGGSYNSPLHF; CDR3 DNA: TGTGCCAGTAGTATAGGAGGGGGTGGCTCCTATAATTCACCCCTCCACTTT
clone size: NA; V gene: TRBV9; D gene: NA; J gene: TRBJ1-4; CDR3 protein: CASSPSGTIGEKLFF; CDR3 DNA: TGTGCCAGCAGCCCCAGTGGGACAATAGGGGAAAAACTGTTTTTT
clone size: NA; V gene: TRBV7-8; D gene: NA; J gene: TRBJ1-1; CDR3 protein: CASSLAPGSKAFF; CDR3 DNA: TGTGCCAGCAGCTTAGCTCCCGGGTCAAAAGCTTTCTTT
clone size: NA; V gene: TRBV7-9; D gene: NA; J gene: TRBJ1-3; CDR3 protein: CASKQSSGNTIYF; CDR3 DNA: TGTGCCAGCAAACAGAGCTCTGGAAACACCATATATTTT
clone size: NA; V gene: TRBV5-1; D gene: NA; J gene: TRBJ2-7; CDR3 protein: CASSLVGLYEQYF; CDR3 DNA: TGCGCCAGCAGCTTGGTGGGACTCTACGAGCAGTACTTC
clone size: NA; V gene: TRBV7-9; D gene: NA; J gene: TRBJ2-5; CDR3 protein: CASSPIVLQETQYF; CDR3 DNA: TGTGCCAGCAGCCCGATAGTTCTCCAAGAGACCCAGTACTTC
clone size: NA; V gene: TRBV7-2; D gene: TRBD1; J gene: TRBJ2-7; CDR3 protein: CASSPGTGVERQYF; CDR3 DNA: TGTGCCAGCAGCCCCGGGACAGGGGTTGAGAGGCAGTACTTC
clone size: NA; V gene: TRBV6-1; D gene: TRBD1; J gene: TRBJ2-1; CDR3 protein: CASSASRQGSSYNEQFF; CDR3 DNA: TGTGCCAGCAGTGCTTCCCGACAGGGGTCATCCTACAATGAGCAGTTCTTC
clone size: NA; V gene: TRBV5-5; D gene: NA; J gene: TRBJ2-4; CDR3 protein: CASSLAGDKRNIQYF; CDR3 DNA: TGTGCCAGCAGCTTGGCAGGGGATAAAAGGAACATTCAGTACTTC
clone size: NA; V gene: TRBV27; D gene: NA; J gene: TRBJ2-6; CDR3 protein: CASSLRLDRNFGANVLTF; CDR3 DNA: TGTGCCAGCAGTTTGAGGCTTGACAGGAACTTTGGGGCCAACGTCCTGACTTTC
clone size: NA; V gene: TRBV5-1; D gene: NA; J gene: TRBJ1-4; CDR3 protein: CASSVDTVNEKLFF; CDR3 DNA: TGCGCCAGCAGCGTGGACACCGTAAATGAAAAACTGTTTTTT
clone size: NA; V gene: TRBV28; D gene: NA; J gene: TRBJ2-1; CDR3 protein: CASSLRSLASEQFF; CDR3 DNA: TGTGCCAGCAGTTTACGATCCCTAGCAAGTGAGCAGTTCTTC
clone size: NA; V gene: TRBV6-6; D gene: TRBD1; J gene: TRBJ2-1; CDR3 protein: CASRVMTGTSNEQFF; CDR3 DNA: TGTGCCAGCAGGGTAATGACAGGGACCTCTAATGAGCAGTTCTTC
clone size: NA; V gene: TRBV29-1; D gene: TRBD1; J gene: TRBJ2-7; CDR3 protein: CSVRETGSYEQYF; CDR3 DNA: TGCAGCGTCAGGGAGACAGGGTCCTACGAGCAGTACTTC
clone size: NA; V gene: TRBV5-6; D gene: NA; J gene: TRBJ2-5; CDR3 protein: CASSLVVGGGETQYF; CDR3 DNA: TGTGCCAGCAGCTTGGTCGTGGGAGGGGGAGAGACCCAGTACTTC
clone size: NA; V gene: TRBV14; D gene: TRBD2; J gene: TRBJ2-5; CDR3 protein: CASSLVLAGVETQYF; CDR3 DNA: TGTGCCAGCAGCTTAGTACTAGCGGGAGTCGAGACCCAGTACTTC
clone size: once; V gene: TRBV5-4; D gene: TRBD1; J gene: TRBJ2-5; CDR3 protein: CASRKQGSIETQYF; CDR3 DNA: TGTGCCAGCAGAAAACAGGGGTCTATAGAGACCCAGTACTTC
clone size: NA; V gene: TRBV4-3; D gene: NA; J gene: TRBJ1-2; CDR3 protein: CASSQDKGREDGYTF; CDR3 DNA: TGCGCCAGCAGCCAAGATAAGGGCAGGGAGGATGGCTACACCTTC
clone size: NA; V gene: TRBV11-1; D gene: NA; J gene: TRBJ2-5; CDR3 protein: CASSLGIQGQETQYF; CDR3 DNA: TGTGCCAGCAGCTTAGGTATCCAGGGTCAAGAGACCCAGTACTTC
clone size: NA; V gene: TRBV5-6; D gene: NA; J gene: TRBJ2-5; CDR3 protein: CASSPTQGVRETQYF; CDR3 DNA: TGTGCCAGCAGCCCCACCCAGGGTGTGCGAGAGACCCAGTACTTC
clone size: NA; V gene: TRBV29-1; D gene: NA; J gene: TRBJ1-2; CDR3 protein: CSVIRGGHSTDINYGYTF; CDR3 DNA: TGCAGCGTCATCCGGGGTGGGCACTCCACCGATATAAACTATGGCTACACCTTC
clone size: few; V gene: TRBV7-2; D gene: TRBD1; J gene: TRBJ1-5; CDR3 protein: CASSNAARGFNQPQHF; CDR3 DNA: TGTGCCAGCAGCAACGCCGCCAGGGGGTTCAATCAGCCCCAGCATTTT
clone size: NA; V gene: TRBV7-2; D gene: TRBD2; J gene: TRBJ2-3; CDR3 protein: CASTYSPAGVGDTQYF; CDR3 DNA: TGTGCCAGCACCTACTCGCCCGCGGGGGTAGGGGATACGCAGTATTTT
clone size: NA; V gene: TRBV29-1; D gene: TRBD1; J gene: TRBJ2-3; CDR3 protein: CSARTGINTQYF; CDR3 DNA: TGCAGCGCCCGGACAGGGATAAATACGCAGTATTTT
clone size: NA; V gene: TRBV27; D gene: TRBD1; J gene: TRBJ2-2; CDR3 protein: CASTHGQETGELFF; CDR3 DNA: TGTGCCAGCACCCACGGACAGGAGACCGGGGAGCTGTTTTTT
clone size: NA; V gene: TRBV9; D gene: TRBD1; J gene: TRBJ2-7; CDR3 protein: CASSGTGVNEQYF; CDR3 DNA: TGTGCCAGCAGCGGGACAGGGGTTAACGAGCAGTACTTC
clone size: NA; V gene: TRBV30; D gene: NA; J gene: TRBJ1-2; CDR3 protein: CAWSVAARGGYTF; CDR3 DNA: TGTGCCTGGAGTGTAGCGGCGCGGGGGGGCTACACCTTC
clone size: once; V gene: TRBV7-2; D gene: NA; J gene: TRBJ2-7; CDR3 protein: CASSPQMGGAGYEQYF; CDR3 DNA: TGTGCCAGCAGCCCCCAAATGGGGGGGGCAGGCTACGAGCAGTACTTC
clone size: NA; V gene: TRBV27; D gene: TRBD1; J gene: TRBJ1-2; CDR3 protein: CASSLGRDSYGYTF; CDR3 DNA: TGTGCCAGCAGTTTAGGTAGGGACAGCTATGGCTACACCTTC